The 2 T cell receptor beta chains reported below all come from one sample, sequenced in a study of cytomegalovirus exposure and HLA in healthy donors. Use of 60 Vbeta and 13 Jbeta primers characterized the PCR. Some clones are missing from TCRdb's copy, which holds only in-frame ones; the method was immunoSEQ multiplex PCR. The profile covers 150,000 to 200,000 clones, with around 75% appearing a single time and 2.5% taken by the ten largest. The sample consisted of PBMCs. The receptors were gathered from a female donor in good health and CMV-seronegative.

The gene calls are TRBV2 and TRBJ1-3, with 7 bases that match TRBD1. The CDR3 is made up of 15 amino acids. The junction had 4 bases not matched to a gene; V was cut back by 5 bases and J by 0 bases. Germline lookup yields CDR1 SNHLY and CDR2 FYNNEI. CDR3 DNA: TGTGCCAGCAGTCAGGGGGTTGTCTCTGGAAACACCATATATTTT. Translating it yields CASSQGVVSGNTIYF.

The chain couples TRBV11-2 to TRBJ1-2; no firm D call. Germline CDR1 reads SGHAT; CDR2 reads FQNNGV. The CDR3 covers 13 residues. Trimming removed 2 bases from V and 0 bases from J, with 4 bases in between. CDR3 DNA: TGTGCCAGCAGCTTACCAGCTAACTATGGCTACACCTTC. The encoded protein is CASSLPANYGYTF.